This is a list of T cell receptor beta chains from one sample in a study of blood T cell repertoires in COVID-19. Clones were sequenced by immunoSEQ multiplex PCR, and TCRdb holds only the in-frame ones, with some missing. The table has 40,000 or so clones, around nine tenths seen once. The specimen sequenced was peripheral blood. All receptors come from a human donor in a cohort sampled during active COVID-19. Each CDR3 is given without its conserved first and last residue. Each record gives: V gene, clone size, CDR3 protein. Only part of the rows carry a size: once, few, many, or a class if the clone is expanded.

>TRBV30|.
AWSPGGSNQPQH
>TRBV19|.
ASSSDRVGQQF
>TRBV20-1|.
SARTGIEAF
>TRBV11-2|once
ASSSSWGDATYNEQF
>TRBV7-3|.
ASSAPGQKNTEAF
>TRBV7-7|few
ASSISYNEKLF
>TRBV24-1|.
ATSDPISGGGDTQY
>TRBV29-1|.
SVVVMNTEAF
>TRBV6-5|.
ASSSLAASYNEQF
>TRBV3-1/TRBV3-2|.
ASSHFGLALGETQY
>TRBV6-5|.
ASSRGQGGNTIY
>TRBV7-9|.
ASSPPTGVNTEAF